This TCR beta chain was captured in a study of OX40 agonist ivuxolimab in advanced cancers. In its sample, this clone was seen a few times. The CDR3 loop spans 14 amino acids. The germline CDR1 and CDR2 sequences are MNHEY and SMNVEV (reference sequence). The V and J ends lost 6 bases and 4 bases, in that order; junction bases with no gene match: 3. Collection of blood occurred at baseline, at cycle 4 day 1, and at cycle 7 day 1. The method was immunoSEQ multiplex PCR; TCRdb's version includes in-frame clones alone and lacks a portion of them. The repertoire holds about 84,000 clones, with roughly nine tenths as singletons.

This TCR was sampled from an adult with an advanced solid tumor such as melanoma, head and neck, liver or kidney cancer. The gene calls are TRBV27 and TRBJ2-5; 12 positions agree with TRBD2. Material: CD4+ or CD8+ T cells sorted from blood, obtained in a trial of the OX40 agonist ivuxolimab. The CDR3 DNA reads as TGTGCCAGCAGAGGACTAGCGGGGACAGAGACCCAGTACTTC. Protein product: CASRGLAGTETQYF.